This TCR beta chain was observed in a study of blood T cell repertoires in COVID-19. At the level of the study: Italy, Spain and the United States were the sources of the convalescent and acute COVID-19 samples.

Original data processing: Quantification of nucleated cells was approximated via reference gene primer amplification. The method was immunoSEQ multiplex PCR; TCRdb's version includes in-frame clones alone and lacks a portion of them. The DNA gave D and trimming, while V, J and clone size come from that table. The sample has some 75,000 clones; 88% are singletons. The CDR3 spans 13 residues. CDR1 SQVTM and CDR2 ANQGSEA come from the germline V gene. Trimming removed 4 bases from V and 6 bases from J, with 13 bases in between. The clonotype originates from a man between 65 and 79 years old with active or convalescent COVID-19. The chain is built from TRBV29-1 and TRBJ1-5, with D maybe TRBD1 (6 bases). Sequenced input: peripheral blood. The CDR3 nucleotides read TGCAGCGTTGGGGGAGGGGGTAGTCAGCCCCAGCATTTT. This translates into CSVGGGGSQPQHF. Full variable domain (remainder filled in from reference TRBV29-1 and TRBJ1-5): SAVISQKPSRDICQRGTSLTIQCQVDSQVTMMFWYRQQPGQSLTLIATANQGSEATYESGFVIDKFPISRPNLTFSTLTVSNMSPEDSSIYLCSVGGGGSQPQHFGDGTRLSIL.